The sequence of this T cell receptor beta chain was determined in a study of identical twins. TCRdb reanalysed the 5' RACE reads using MiXCR and keeps one entry per CDR3 protein. The sample includes about 810,000 distinct CDR3 sequences, 9% to 15% of them seen just once. The ends were cut back, 5 bases at V and 1 base at J, with 7 bases in the middle. The CDR3 consists of 12 residues. Germline V gene lookup returns CDR1 DFQATT and CDR2 SNEGSKA (reference sequence). The same specimen was also included in a second study, on yellow fever vaccine responses in identical twins.

This rearrangement joins TRBV20-1 to TRBJ2-3, with D unclear. The clonotype originates from a young woman in good health. Sequencing was performed on PBMCs. The CDR3 bases are TGCAGTGCTCAACCCGGCACAGATACGCAGTATTTT. This sequence encodes CSAQPGTDTQYF.